This is a list of T cell receptor beta chains from one sample in a study of blood T cell repertoires in COVID-19. Some clones are missing from TCRdb's copy, which holds only in-frame ones; the method was immunoSEQ multiplex PCR. The profile shows a few hundred thousand clones, roughly 90% of them singletons. Material for sequencing was peripheral blood. The source is a woman between 55 and 75 years old with COVID-19, enrolled during active disease. The CDR3 runs from the conserved cysteine through the conserved F or W.

V: TRBV9
J: TRBJ1-2
CDR3: CASSVGGQGSGYTF

V: TRBV12-3/TRBV12-4
J: TRBJ1-2
CDR3: CASSMGWPYGYTF

V: TRBV30
J: TRBJ1-2
CDR3: CAWKGAGIYGYTF

V: TRBV6-6
J: TRBJ1-5
CDR3: CASSRVGNQPQHF

V: TRBV4-2
J: TRBJ2-1
CDR3: CASSTQRGEQFF

V: TRBV5-8
J: TRBJ2-1
CDR3: CASSFRLDNEQFF

V: TRBV18
J: TRBJ2-1
CDR3: CASSPRSAGAPYNEQFF

V: TRBV28
J: TRBJ2-7
CDR3: CASLTPGVNEQYF

V: TRBV5-1
J: TRBJ1-1
CDR3: CASSSAGQGTEAFF

V: TRBV7-2
J: TRBJ2-5
CDR3: CASSLQGGTQYF

V: TRBV29-1
J: TRBJ1-1
CDR3: CSVERQLNTEAFF

V: TRBV18
J: TRBJ2-3
CDR3: CASSPRTSGTDTQYF

V: TRBV23-1
J: TRBJ1-2
CDR3: CASSQWELGGKDYGYTF

V: TRBV15
J: TRBJ1-1
CDR3: CATSRVSMTGDTEAFF

V: TRBV19
J: TRBJ1-3
CDR3: CASSRGLYSGNTIYF

V: TRBV4-1
J: TRBJ2-3
CDR3: CASSQERAGGPADTQYF

V: TRBV6-5
J: TRBJ2-7
CDR3: CASRRGQGLYEQYF

V: TRBV19
J: TRBJ1-2
CDR3: CASVLAGGTNYGYTF

V: TRBV4-3
J: TRBJ1-3
CDR3: CASSSTREGNTIYF

V: TRBV19
J: TRBJ2-1
CDR3: CASSSWTSGGARRFF

V: TRBV5-1
J: TRBJ2-5
CDR3: CASSFDATGIKTQYF

V: TRBV3-1/TRBV3-2
J: TRBJ1-2
CDR3: CASSQDWGDYGYTF

V: TRBV7-9
J: TRBJ2-4
CDR3: CASSLGLAGGLFKNIQYF

V: TRBV30
J: TRBJ1-1
CDR3: CAWVTGANTEAFF

V: TRBV4-1
J: TRBJ1-4
CDR3: CASSQPSNEKLFF

V: TRBV6-6
J: TRBJ2-7
CDR3: CASSYQGEQYF

V: TRBV7-2
J: TRBJ1-1
CDR3: CASRGQGDTEAFF

V: TRBV4-1
J: TRBJ2-3
CDR3: CASSQAFLDRASTDTQYF

V: TRBV27
J: TRBJ2-6
CDR3: CASSTGQGLSGANVLTF

V: TRBV2
J: TRBJ2-4
CDR3: CASTRQGKVAKNIQYF

V: TRBV18
J: TRBJ1-2
CDR3: CASSPREQGGYTF

V: TRBV19
J: TRBJ1-5
CDR3: CASSIQGDSNQPQHF

V: TRBV11-3
J: TRBJ2-2
CDR3: CASSLRSTGELFF

V: TRBV6-1
J: TRBJ1-4
CDR3: CASSETGFGEKLFF

V: TRBV5-1
J: TRBJ2-1
CDR3: CASSLGSEYNEQFF

V: TRBV19
J: TRBJ1-1
CDR3: CASSIAPGTNTEAFF

V: TRBV5-6
J: TRBJ2-3
CDR3: CASRFGTDQGTQYF

V: TRBV11-3
J: TRBJ2-7
CDR3: CASSFDQGSEQYF

V: TRBV7-2
J: TRBJ1-4
CDR3: CASSSDRADEKLFF

V: TRBV19
J: TRBJ1-2
CDR3: CASSTWGQGYYTF

V: TRBV4-3
J: TRBJ1-4
CDR3: CASSQDSGYREKLFF

V: TRBV7-8
J: TRBJ2-3
CDR3: CASSPGQGPTSTDTQYF

V: TRBV25-1
J: TRBJ1-1
CDR3: CASSRADRGNTEAFF

V: TRBV7-9
J: TRBJ2-3
CDR3: CASSSSSDTQYF

V: TRBV7-2
J: TRBJ2-3
CDR3: CASSSDRSSTDTQYF

V: TRBV12-3/TRBV12-4
J: TRBJ1-4
CDR3: CASSGSGKLFF

V: TRBV18
J: TRBJ1-1
CDR3: CASSPPSSGPEAFF

V: TRBV28
J: TRBJ2-1
CDR3: CASRGVNRNEQFF

V: TRBV2
J: TRBJ2-7
CDR3: CAMSRDRGHEQYF

V: TRBV6-1
J: TRBJ2-1
CDR3: CASSEASPSSYNEQFF

V: TRBV27
J: TRBJ2-2
CDR3: CASRRDFTNTGELFF

V: TRBV5-1
J: TRBJ2-5
CDR3: CASTWEGGVQETQYF

V: TRBV5-1
J: TRBJ2-7
CDR3: CASSRRGTQEGEQYF

V: TRBV4-3
J: TRBJ2-1
CDR3: CASSKGETNNEQFF

V: TRBV3-1/TRBV3-2
J: TRBJ2-5
CDR3: CASSLGGTFGTQYF

V: TRBV7-2
J: TRBJ2-4
CDR3: CASSTSSPYIQYF